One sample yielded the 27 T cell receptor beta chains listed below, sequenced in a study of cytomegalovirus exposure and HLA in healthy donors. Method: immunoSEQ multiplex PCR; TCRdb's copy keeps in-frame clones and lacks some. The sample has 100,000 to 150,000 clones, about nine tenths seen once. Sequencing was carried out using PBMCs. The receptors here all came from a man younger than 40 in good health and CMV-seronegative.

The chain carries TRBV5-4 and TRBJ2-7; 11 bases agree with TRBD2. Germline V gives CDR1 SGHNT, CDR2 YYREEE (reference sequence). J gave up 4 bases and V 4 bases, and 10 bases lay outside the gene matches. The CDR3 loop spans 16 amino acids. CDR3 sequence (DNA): TGTGCCAGCAGCCAAGCCGGGACTAGCGGTATGTACGAGCAGTACTTC. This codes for CASSQAGTSGMYEQYF.

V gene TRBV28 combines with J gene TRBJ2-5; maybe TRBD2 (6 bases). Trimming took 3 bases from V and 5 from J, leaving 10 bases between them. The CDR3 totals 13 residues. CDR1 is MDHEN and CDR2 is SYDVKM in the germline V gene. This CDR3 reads CASSFSGSETQYF. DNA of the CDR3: TGTGCCAGCAGTTTCTCCGGGAGTGAGACCCAGTACTTC.

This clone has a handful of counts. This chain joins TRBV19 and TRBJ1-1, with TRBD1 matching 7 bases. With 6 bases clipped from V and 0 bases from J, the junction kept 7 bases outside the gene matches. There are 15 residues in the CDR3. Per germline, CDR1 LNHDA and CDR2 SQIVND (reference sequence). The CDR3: CASRKGAGMNTEAFF. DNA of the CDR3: TGTGCCAGTAGAAAGGGGGCGGGAATGAACACTGAAGCTTTCTTT.

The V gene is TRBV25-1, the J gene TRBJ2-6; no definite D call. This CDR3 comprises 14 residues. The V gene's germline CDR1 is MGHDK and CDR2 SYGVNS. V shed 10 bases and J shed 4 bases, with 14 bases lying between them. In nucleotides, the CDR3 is TGTGCCACCGCCCTCGACTCCGGGGCCAACGTCCTGACTTTC. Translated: CATALDSGANVLTF. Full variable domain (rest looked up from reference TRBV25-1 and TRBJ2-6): EADIYQTPRYLVIGTGKKITLECSQTMGHDKMYWYQQDPGMELHLIHYSYGVNSTEKGDLSSESTVSRIRTEHFPLTLESARPSHTSQYLCATALDSGANVLTFGAGSRLTVL.

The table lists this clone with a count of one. In DNA, the CDR3 is TGTGCCAGCAGCCATACGACTAGGGAGCGGAGGTACACAGATACGCAGTATTTT. Translated: CASSHTTRERRYTDTQYF. The chain is built from TRBV14 and TRBJ2-3; TRBD2 might be the D (6 bases). This CDR3 is 18 amino acids long. The germline V gene encodes CDR1 SGHDN and CDR2 FVKESK. Trimming took 3 bases from V and 2 from J, leaving 21 bases between them.

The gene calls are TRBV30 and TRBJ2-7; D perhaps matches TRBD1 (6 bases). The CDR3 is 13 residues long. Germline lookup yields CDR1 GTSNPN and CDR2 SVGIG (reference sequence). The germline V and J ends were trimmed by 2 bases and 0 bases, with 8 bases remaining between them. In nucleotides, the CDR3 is TGTGCCTGGAGTAGGGGGAGCTCCTACGAGCAGTACTTC. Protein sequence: CAWSRGSSYEQYF.

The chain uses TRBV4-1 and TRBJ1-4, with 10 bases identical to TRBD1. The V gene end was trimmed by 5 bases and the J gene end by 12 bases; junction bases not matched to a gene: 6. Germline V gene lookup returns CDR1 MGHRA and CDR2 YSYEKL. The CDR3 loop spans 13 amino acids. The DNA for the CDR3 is TGCGCCAGCAGCAACCGACAGGGGGCTCAACTGTTTTTT. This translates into CASSNRQGAQLFF.

The CDR3 sequence is CASSSQGTSGYYEQYF. The CDR3, as DNA: TGTGCCAGCAGCTCACAGGGGACTAGCGGATACTACGAGCAGTACTTC. The V call is TRBV7-2, the J call TRBJ2-7, with 11 nucleotides matching TRBD2. With 4 bases clipped from V and 3 bases from J, the junction kept 8 bases outside the gene matches. CDR3 size: 16 residues. Germline CDR1 and CDR2: SGHTA and FQGNSA.

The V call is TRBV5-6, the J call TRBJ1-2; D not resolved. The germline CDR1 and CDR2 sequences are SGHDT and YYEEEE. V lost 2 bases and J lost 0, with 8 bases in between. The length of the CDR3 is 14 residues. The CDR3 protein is CASSFGNTNYGYTF. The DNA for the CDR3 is TGTGCCAGCAGCTTCGGGAATACTAACTATGGCTACACCTTC.

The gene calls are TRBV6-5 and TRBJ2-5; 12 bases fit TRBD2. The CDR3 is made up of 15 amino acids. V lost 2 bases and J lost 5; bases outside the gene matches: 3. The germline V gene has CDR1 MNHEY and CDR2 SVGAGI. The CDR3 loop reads CASSYLAGGGETQYF. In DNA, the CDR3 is TGTGCCAGCAGTTACCTAGCGGGAGGGGGGGAGACCCAGTACTTC.

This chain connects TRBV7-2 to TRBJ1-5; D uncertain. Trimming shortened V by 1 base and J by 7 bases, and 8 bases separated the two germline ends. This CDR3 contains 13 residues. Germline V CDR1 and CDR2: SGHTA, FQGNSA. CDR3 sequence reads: CASSLGGHQPQHF. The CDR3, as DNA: TGTGCCAGCAGCTTAGGAGGGCACCAGCCCCAGCATTTT. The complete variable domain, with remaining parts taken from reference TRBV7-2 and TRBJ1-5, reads GAGVSQSPSNKVTEKGKDVELRCDPISGHTALYWYRQSLGQGLEFLIYFQGNSAPDKSGLPSDRFSAERTGGSVSTLTIQRTQQEDSAVYLCASSLGGHQPQHFGDGTRLSIL.

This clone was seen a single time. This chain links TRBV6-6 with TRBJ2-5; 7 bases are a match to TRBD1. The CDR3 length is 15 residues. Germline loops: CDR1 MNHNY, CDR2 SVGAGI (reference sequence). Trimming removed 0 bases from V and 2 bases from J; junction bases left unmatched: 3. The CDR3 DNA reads TGTGCCAGCAGTTACTCGACAGGGCGACAAGAGACCCAGTACTTC. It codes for CASSYSTGRQETQYF.

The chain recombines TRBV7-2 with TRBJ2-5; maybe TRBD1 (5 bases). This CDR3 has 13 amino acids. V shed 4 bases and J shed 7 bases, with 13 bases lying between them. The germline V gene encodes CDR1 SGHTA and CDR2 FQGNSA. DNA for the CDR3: TGTGCCAGCAGCTCACCGACAGCCGGGACCCAGTACTTC. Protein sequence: CASSSPTAGTQYF. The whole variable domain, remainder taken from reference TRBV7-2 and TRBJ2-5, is GAGVSQSPSNKVTEKGKDVELRCDPISGHTALYWYRQSLGQGLEFLIYFQGNSAPDKSGLPSDRFSAERTGGSVSTLTIQRTQQEDSAVYLCASSSPTAGTQYFGPGTRLLVL.

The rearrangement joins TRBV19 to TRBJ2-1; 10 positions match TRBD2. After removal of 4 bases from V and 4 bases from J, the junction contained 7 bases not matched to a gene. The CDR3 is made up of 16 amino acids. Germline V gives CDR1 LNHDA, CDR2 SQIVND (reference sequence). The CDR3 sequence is CASSNQKLAGYNEQFF. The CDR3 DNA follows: TGTGCCAGTAGTAACCAAAAACTAGCGGGGTACAATGAGCAGTTCTTC.

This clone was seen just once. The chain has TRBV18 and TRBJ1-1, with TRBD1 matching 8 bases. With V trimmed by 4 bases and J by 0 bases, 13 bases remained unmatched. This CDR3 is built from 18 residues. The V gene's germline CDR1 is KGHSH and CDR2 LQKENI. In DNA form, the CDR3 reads TGTGCCAGCTCACTTAACCAGGGGGCTCTAGTTTTGAACACTGAAGCTTTCTTT. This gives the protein CASSLNQGALVLNTEAFF. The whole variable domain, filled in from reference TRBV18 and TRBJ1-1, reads NAGVMQNPRHLVRRRGQEARLRCSPMKGHSHVYWYRQLPEEGLKFMVYLQKENIIDESGMPKERFSAEFPKEGPSILRIQQVVRGDSAAYFCASSLNQGALVLNTEAFFGQGTRLTVV.

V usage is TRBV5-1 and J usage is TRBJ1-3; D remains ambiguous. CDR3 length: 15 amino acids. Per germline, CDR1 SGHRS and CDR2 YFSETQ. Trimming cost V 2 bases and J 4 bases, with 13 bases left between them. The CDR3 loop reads CASSFSQDLGNTIYF. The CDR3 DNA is TGCGCCAGCAGCTTTTCGCAGGATCTCGGAAACACCATATATTTT.

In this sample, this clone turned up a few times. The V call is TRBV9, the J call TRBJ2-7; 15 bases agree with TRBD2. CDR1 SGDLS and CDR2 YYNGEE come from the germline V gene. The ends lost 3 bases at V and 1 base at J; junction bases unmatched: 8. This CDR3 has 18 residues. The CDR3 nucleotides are TGTGCCAGCAGCGCGGGACTAGCGGGAGGTACAGGGTCCTACGAGCAGTACTTC. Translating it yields CASSAGLAGGTGSYEQYF.

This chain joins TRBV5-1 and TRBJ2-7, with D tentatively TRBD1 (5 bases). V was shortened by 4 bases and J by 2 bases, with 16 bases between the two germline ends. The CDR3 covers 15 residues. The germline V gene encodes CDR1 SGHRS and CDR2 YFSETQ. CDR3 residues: CASSPGGAATYEQYF. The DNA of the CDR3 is TGCGCCAGCAGCCCCGGTGGGGCGGCCACCTACGAGCAGTACTTC.

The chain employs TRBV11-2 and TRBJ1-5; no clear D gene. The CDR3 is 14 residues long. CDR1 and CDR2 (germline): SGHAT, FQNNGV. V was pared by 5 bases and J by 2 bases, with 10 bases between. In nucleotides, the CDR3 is TGTGCCAGCAGCCATGGAGGAGGCAATCAGCCCCAGCATTTT. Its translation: CASSHGGGNQPQHF.

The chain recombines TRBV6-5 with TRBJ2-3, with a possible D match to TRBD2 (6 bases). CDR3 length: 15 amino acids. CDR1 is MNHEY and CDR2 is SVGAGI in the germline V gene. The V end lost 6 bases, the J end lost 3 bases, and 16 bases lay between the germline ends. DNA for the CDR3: TGTGCCAGCAGCCCCCGGGAGATTAGGACAGATACGCAGTATTTT. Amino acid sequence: CASSPREIRTDTQYF.

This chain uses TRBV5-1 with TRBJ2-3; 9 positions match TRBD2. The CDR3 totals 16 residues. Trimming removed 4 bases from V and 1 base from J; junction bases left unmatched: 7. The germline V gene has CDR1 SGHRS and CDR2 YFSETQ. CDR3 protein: CASSPPSGVGTDTQYF. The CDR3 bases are TGCGCCAGCAGCCCCCCTAGCGGGGTCGGCACAGATACGCAGTATTTT.

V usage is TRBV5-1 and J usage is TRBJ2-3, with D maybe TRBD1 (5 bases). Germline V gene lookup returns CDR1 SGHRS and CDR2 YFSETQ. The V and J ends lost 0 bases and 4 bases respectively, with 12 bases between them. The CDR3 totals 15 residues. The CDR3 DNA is TGCGCCAGCAGCTTGGAGGCAGGGAAGGCAGATACGCAGTATTTT. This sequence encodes CASSLEAGKADTQYF.

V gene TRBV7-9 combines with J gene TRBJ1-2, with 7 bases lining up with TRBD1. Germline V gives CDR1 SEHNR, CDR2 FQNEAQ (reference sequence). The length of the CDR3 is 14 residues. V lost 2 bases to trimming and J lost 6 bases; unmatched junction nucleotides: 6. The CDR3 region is CASSLSEGANGYTF. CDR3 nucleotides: TGTGCCAGCAGCTTATCTGAGGGGGCTAATGGCTACACCTTC.

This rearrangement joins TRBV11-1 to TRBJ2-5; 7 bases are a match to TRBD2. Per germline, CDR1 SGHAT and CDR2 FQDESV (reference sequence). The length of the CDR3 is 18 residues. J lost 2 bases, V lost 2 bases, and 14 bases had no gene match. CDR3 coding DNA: TGTGCCAGCAGCTTATTCGGTGCGGGAGAGGTTCGGCAAGAGACCCAGTACTTC. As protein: CASSLFGAGEVRQETQYF.

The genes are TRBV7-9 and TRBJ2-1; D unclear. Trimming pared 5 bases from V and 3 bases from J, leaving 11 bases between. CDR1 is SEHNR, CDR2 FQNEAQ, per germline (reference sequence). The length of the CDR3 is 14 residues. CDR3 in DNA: TGTGCCAGCAGCCCTACCAACAGCTACAATGAGCAGTTCTTC. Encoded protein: CASSPTNSYNEQFF.

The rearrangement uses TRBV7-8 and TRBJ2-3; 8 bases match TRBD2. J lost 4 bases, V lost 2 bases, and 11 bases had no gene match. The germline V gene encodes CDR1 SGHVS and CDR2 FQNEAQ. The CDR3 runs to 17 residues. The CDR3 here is CASSLRDSGRGADTQYF. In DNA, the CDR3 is TGTGCCAGCAGCTTAAGAGACAGCGGGAGAGGGGCAGATACGCAGTATTTT.

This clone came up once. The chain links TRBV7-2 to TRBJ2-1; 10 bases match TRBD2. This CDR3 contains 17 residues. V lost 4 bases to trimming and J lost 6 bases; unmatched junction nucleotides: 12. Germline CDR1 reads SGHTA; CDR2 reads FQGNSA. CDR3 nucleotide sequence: TGTGCCAGCAGCTCCCTAGCGGGAGCCACCGTTGGCAATGAGCAGTTCTTC. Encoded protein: CASSSLAGATVGNEQFF. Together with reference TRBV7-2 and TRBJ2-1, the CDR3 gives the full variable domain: GAGVSQSPSNKVTEKGKDVELRCDPISGHTALYWYRQSLGQGLEFLIYFQGNSAPDKSGLPSDRFSAERTGGSVSTLTIQRTQQEDSAVYLCASSSLAGATVGNEQFFGPGTRLTVL.